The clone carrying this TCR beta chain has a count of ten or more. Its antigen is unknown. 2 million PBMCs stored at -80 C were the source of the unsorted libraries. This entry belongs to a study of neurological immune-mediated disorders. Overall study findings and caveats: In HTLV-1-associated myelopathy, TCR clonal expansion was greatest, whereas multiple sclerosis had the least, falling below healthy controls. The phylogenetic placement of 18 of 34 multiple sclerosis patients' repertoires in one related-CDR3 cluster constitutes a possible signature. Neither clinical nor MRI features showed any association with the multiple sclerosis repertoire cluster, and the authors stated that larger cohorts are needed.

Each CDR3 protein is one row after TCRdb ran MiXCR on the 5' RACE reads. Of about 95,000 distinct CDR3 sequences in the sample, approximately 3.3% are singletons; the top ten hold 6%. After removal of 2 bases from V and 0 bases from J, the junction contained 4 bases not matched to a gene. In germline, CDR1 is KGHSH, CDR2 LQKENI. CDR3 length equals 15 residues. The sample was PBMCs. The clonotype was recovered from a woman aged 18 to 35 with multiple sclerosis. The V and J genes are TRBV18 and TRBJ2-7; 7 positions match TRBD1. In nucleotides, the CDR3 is TGTGCCAGCTCACCATTGGGACAGAACTCCTACGAGCAGTACTTC. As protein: CASSPLGQNSYEQYF.